This T cell receptor (beta chain) is from a study of blood T cell repertoires in COVID-19. As for the study in general: From T cells, B-cell-depleted T cells, or PBMCs came the material, which was cDNA or gDNA.

Per the original data handling: Reference gene primer amplification yielded estimated nucleated cell counts. The method was immunoSEQ multiplex PCR; TCRdb's version includes in-frame clones alone and lacks a portion of them. The V and J calls and clone size were taken over from that table, and D and trimming were inferred from the DNA. The table includes about 260,000 clones, around 84% detected once. CDR3 length: 16 residues. Germline V CDR1 and CDR2: SGHAT, FQDESV (reference sequence). The V end lost 1 base, the J end lost 2 bases, and 12 bases lay between the germline ends. All enrollees were roughly 18 to 95 years old and from 20 to 30 US areas. Cohort assignment relied on participant-reported clinical history.

V and J are TRBV11-1 and TRBJ2-1, with D possibly matching TRBD1 (5 bases). Sequenced: PBMCs or T cells enriched from blood (not recorded which). This receptor was obtained from a man aged 25-45 years with acute COVID-19. Written as DNA, the CDR3 is TGTGCCAGCAGCTTAGTTCCAGGGCCGACCTACAATGAGCAGTTCTTC. It yields the protein CASSLVPGPTYNEQFF.